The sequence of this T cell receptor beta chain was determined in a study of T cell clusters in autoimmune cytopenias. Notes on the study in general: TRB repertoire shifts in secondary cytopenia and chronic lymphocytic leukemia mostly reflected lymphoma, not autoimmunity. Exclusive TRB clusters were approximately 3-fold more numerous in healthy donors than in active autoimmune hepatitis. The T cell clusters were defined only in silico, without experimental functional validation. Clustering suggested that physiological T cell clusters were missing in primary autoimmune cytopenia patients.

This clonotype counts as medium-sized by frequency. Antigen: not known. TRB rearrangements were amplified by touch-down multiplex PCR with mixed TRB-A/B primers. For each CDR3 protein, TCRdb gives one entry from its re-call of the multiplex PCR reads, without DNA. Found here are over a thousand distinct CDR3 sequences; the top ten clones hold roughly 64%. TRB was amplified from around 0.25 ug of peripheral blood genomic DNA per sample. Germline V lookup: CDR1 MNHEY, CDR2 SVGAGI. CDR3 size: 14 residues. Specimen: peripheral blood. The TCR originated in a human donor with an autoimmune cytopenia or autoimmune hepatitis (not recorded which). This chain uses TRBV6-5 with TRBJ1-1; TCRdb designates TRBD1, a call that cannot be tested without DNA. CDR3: CASSYSGGYTEAFF.